The rows below give T cell receptor beta chains drawn from one sample of a study of T cell responses to AZD1222 COVID-19 vaccine. Sequencing was performed with immunoSEQ multiplex PCR; in TCRdb, only in-frame clones are kept and a portion is missing. The table shows around 100,000 clones, with around 87% occurring only once. The sample consisted of peripheral blood, taken on day 0 of MenACWY control vaccination. These receptors originate from an adult in good health. Both conserved end residues are trimmed from each CDR3. Each record gives: V gene, J gene, D gene, CDR3 protein. A D gene is named only where the DNA matches it firmly.

>TRBV6-5|TRBJ1-2|NA
ASSPRGEDGYT
>TRBV30|TRBJ2-2|TRBD2
AWSRGGADTGELF
>TRBV3-1/TRBV3-2|TRBJ1-3|NA
ASSYSYSGNTIY
>TRBV25-1|TRBJ1-1|NA
ASSRSDGAF
>TRBV15|TRBJ1-2|NA
ATSRDGRAGGYT
>TRBV11-3|TRBJ2-5|TRBD1
ASSPGQGQETQY
>TRBV4-1|TRBJ1-2|NA
ASSPGPYGYT
>TRBV6-2/TRBV6-3|TRBJ2-3|NA
ASSYSAADTQY
>TRBV18|TRBJ1-2|NA
ASSPRGRDGHGYT
>TRBV6-2/TRBV6-3|TRBJ2-1|TRBD2
ASSQNLAGGYNEQF
>TRBV7-3|TRBJ1-3|TRBD1
ASSATGGSGNTIY
>TRBV28|TRBJ2-1|TRBD1
ASRTTGGGLRNNEQF
>TRBV28|TRBJ2-6|NA
ASSPHRSGANVLT
>TRBV6-2/TRBV6-3|TRBJ1-1|TRBD1
ASSYSIDRGLEAF
>TRBV4-1|TRBJ1-3|NA
ASSQAGNTIY
>TRBV2|TRBJ1-2|TRBD1
ASSEGQGANGYGYT
>TRBV6-5|TRBJ1-4|NA
ASSPGTSEKLF
>TRBV3-1/TRBV3-2|TRBJ2-4|NA
ASSQAGRENIQY
>TRBV27|TRBJ2-7|NA
ASSLRWGDYEQY
>TRBV24-1|TRBJ2-5|TRBD1
TANRDRVQETQY
>TRBV6-5|TRBJ2-7|NA
ASARALGDSEQY
>TRBV6-5|TRBJ2-7|TRBD2
ASRISGTYEQY
>TRBV30|TRBJ1-1|NA
ARGRGQGEWNTEAF
>TRBV7-9|TRBJ1-5|NA
ASSRQDSNQPQH
>TRBV6-5|TRBJ2-7|TRBD2
ASMGLAGVFYEQY
>TRBV30|TRBJ1-6|NA
AWSALGGANSPLH
>TRBV5-1|TRBJ1-1|NA
ASSLGGANTEAF
>TRBV6-6|TRBJ2-7|NA
ASSYPSDHPPYEQY
>TRBV5-4|TRBJ2-5|NA
ASSLGGGVQETQY
>TRBV9|TRBJ1-1|TRBD1
ASSPRDRPNTEAF
>TRBV19|TRBJ1-1|NA
ASRPYGNTEAF
>TRBV6-5|TRBJ1-5|TRBD1
ASSYGTGVDQPQH
>TRBV25-1|TRBJ1-3|TRBD1
ASSAGQGTSGNTIY
>TRBV2|TRBJ2-5|TRBD1
ASREGTVEETQY
>TRBV11-3|TRBJ2-1|NA
ASSFTRGADEQF
>TRBV2|TRBJ1-2|TRBD1
ASSTLQGAVYGYT
>TRBV14|TRBJ2-1|TRBD1
ASSQGQGMDNEQF
>TRBV11-3|TRBJ2-7|TRBD1
ASSSGQGPYEQY
>TRBV19|TRBJ2-6|TRBD2
ASSTSGSSGANVLT
>TRBV15|TRBJ2-3|NA
ATRLRDSTDTQY
>TRBV25-1|TRBJ1-2|NA
ASSRGYGYT
>TRBV19|TRBJ1-1|NA
ASSIHREVNTEAF
>TRBV6-5|TRBJ1-4|NA
ATPSQGATEKLF
>TRBV16|TRBJ2-4|NA
ASSHFRLVAKNIQY
>TRBV9|TRBJ2-3|NA
ASSVGGGDFPHTDTQY
>TRBV7-8|TRBJ2-2|TRBD1
ASSSGQGVLF
>TRBV21-1|TRBJ1-5|NA
ASSSSRGLLARQPQH
>TRBV7-9|TRBJ2-7|TRBD1
ASSWGQASYEQY
>TRBV2|TRBJ2-1|NA
ASSQGYNEQF